Reported below is one T cell receptor beta chain. Treatment: oral pan-JAK inhibitor, 5-10 mg twice daily. RNA extraction and reverse transcription yielded cDNA as sequencing template. The repertoire was sequenced with immunoSEQ multiplex PCR; TCRdb's copy has only in-frame clones and lacks some. Among 80,000 to 95,000 clones listed, roughly 40% were seen once. The CDR3 runs to 15 residues. J lost 5 bases, V lost 0 bases, and 5 bases had no gene match. The germline V gene has CDR1 MGHRA and CDR2 YSYEKL. The entry originates in a study of CD8+ T cells in alopecia areata. The sequencing used CD8+ T cells sorted from blood, collected at week 24, from a patient treated with tofacitinib. The chain is built from TRBV4-1 and TRBJ2-7; 9 nucleotides line up with TRBD2. The sequence came from a human donor with alopecia areata. CDR3 sequence: CASSQDSGSSNEQYF. CDR3 in DNA: TGCGCCAGCAGCCAAGATAGCGGGAGTAGCAACGAGCAGTACTTC.